This passage covers 22 T cell receptor beta chains from one sample sequenced in a study of spatial heterogeneity in lung cancer. Study-level results: The study found that expanded intratumoral alpha and beta TCR counts tracked tumor mutation counts.

TCRdb re-analysed the 5' RACE reads in MiXCR, keeping a single row per CDR3 protein. The data contain more than 10,000 distinct CDR3 sequences, roughly 2.9% of them singletons. The antigens of these receptors remain unknown. As for time point: sample taken at primary tumor resection. The sample consisted of lung tumor tissue, taken at surgery. These receptor sequences come from a male donor with early-stage non-small cell lung cancer.

As concerns this clonotype: A much larger clonotype is one base distant, so this may be a read error. The V call is TRBV20-1, the J call TRBJ1-2, with 11 bases lining up with TRBD1. Germline-derived CDR1 and CDR2 are DFQATT and SNEGSKA (reference sequence). The CDR3 length is 15 residues. The chain's CDR3 is CSADPGQGVNYGDTF. The CDR3 DNA follows: TGCAGTGCTGATCCGGGACAGGGGGTAAACTATGGCGACACCTTC.

As to this clonotype: A read error may explain this, as a much larger clone is one base away. This rearrangement joins TRBV20-1 to TRBJ1-6; D call uncertain. The CDR3 sequence is 15 residues long. Germline-derived CDR1 and CDR2 are DFQATT and SNEGSKA (reference sequence). CDR3 sequence reads: CSARAESSYNSPLNF. The CDR3, as DNA: TGCAGTGCTAGGGCCGAGAGCTCCTATAATTCACCCCTCAACTTT.

This clonotype was counted at least ten times. The chain employs TRBV12-3 or TRBV12-4 and TRBJ1-1; possibly TRBD1 for D (5 bases). V was shortened by 6 bases and J by 6 bases, with 26 bases between the two germline ends. This CDR3 spans 17 amino acids. The CDR3 nucleotides read TGTGCCAGCAGCCGCAATCGATTTTTGGAGGGGTGGGCTGAAGCTTTCTTT. It specifies CASSRNRFLEGWAEAFF.

This clonotype was found many times. The gene calls are TRBV4-1 and TRBJ1-3; D call uncertain. CDR1 MGHRA and CDR2 YSYEKL come from the germline V gene. The CDR3 totals 15 residues. Trimming shortened V by 1 base and J by 0 bases, and 7 bases separated the two germline ends. The DNA for the CDR3 is TGCGCCAGCAGCCAAGCGACACGCTCTGGAAACACCATATATTTT. Its translation is CASSQATRSGNTIYF.

Many counts were recorded for this clonotype. This CDR3 is CASSSQGTDTQYF. Here the CDR3 DNA reads TGTGCCAGCAGCTCCCAGGGAACAGATACGCAGTATTTT. The chain has TRBV7-3 and TRBJ2-3, with D possibly TRBD1 on 5 matching bases. The ends were cut back, 4 bases at V and 3 bases at J, with 8 bases in the middle. From germline, CDR1 is SGHTA and CDR2 FQGTGA. CDR3 length: 13 residues.

This clonotype was counted many times. The J gene is TRBJ2-1, the V gene TRBV2; 10 nucleotides agree with TRBD2. This CDR3 is built from 15 residues. Trimming at V came to 8 bases and at J to 9 bases, leaving 13 bases not matched to a gene. Looked up from germline, CDR1 is SNHLY and CDR2 is FYNNEI. The CDR3 nucleotides read TGTGCCAGCGGGGGGCTAGCGGGGGAACGAGGTGAGCAGTTCTTC. Translation: CASGGLAGERGEQFF.

This clonotype occurred many times. The chain's CDR3 is CASSPPRYTGELFF. The CDR3, as DNA: TGTGCCAGCAGCCCCCCCCGTTACACCGGGGAGCTGTTTTTT. The chain joins TRBV11-2 to TRBJ2-2; D is unresolved. Trimming pared 5 bases from V and 3 bases from J, leaving 10 bases between. The CDR3 is 14 residues long. Germline CDR1 is SGHAT and CDR2 is FQNNGV.

This clonotype was observed many times. The chain recombines TRBV5-4 with TRBJ2-1; 14 bases fit TRBD2. The CDR3 loop spans 17 amino acids. CDR1 is SGHNT and CDR2 is YYREEE in the germline V gene (reference sequence). Unmatched junction bases numbered 12, after V lost 4 bases and J lost 9 bases. Here the CDR3 reads CASSRGLAGGQVGEQFF. DNA for the CDR3: TGTGCCAGCAGCCGCGGACTAGCGGGGGGCCAGGTTGGTGAGCAGTTCTTC.

At least ten counts were recorded for this clonotype. The V gene is TRBV10-2, the J gene TRBJ1-1; D unresolved. The V end lost 0 bases, the J end lost 0 bases, and 8 bases lay between the germline ends. This CDR3 has 15 amino acids. CDR1 WSHSY and CDR2 SAAADI come from the germline V gene. CDR3 coding DNA: TGCGCCAGCAGTGAGTCGCCGAGTCTGAACACTGAAGCTTTCTTT. Its translation: CASSESPSLNTEAFF.

Within the sample, this clonotype is medium-sized. The genes are TRBV7-2 and TRBJ1-3; D is undetermined. The CDR3 loop spans 13 amino acids. Per the germline V gene, CDR1 is SGHTA and CDR2 is FQGNSA. Trimming removed 7 bases from V and 4 bases from J, with 11 bases in between. The CDR3 loop reads CASNQGPGNTIYF. The CDR3 region has the DNA TGTGCCAGCAATCAAGGGCCCGGAAACACCATATATTTT.

This clonotype has at least ten counts. The V and J genes are TRBV30 and TRBJ1-6; possible D gene TRBD1, 6 bases. The germline CDR1 and CDR2 sequences are GTSNPN and SVGIG (reference sequence). This CDR3 comprises 14 residues. The V end lost 1 base, the J end lost 5 bases, and 9 bases lay between the germline ends. CDR3 region: CAWSGGLDNSPLHF. As DNA, the CDR3 is TGTGCCTGGAGTGGGGGGCTCGATAATTCACCCCTCCACTTT.

This clonotype was seen at least ten times. The V call is TRBV14, the J call TRBJ1-4; D remains unclear. This CDR3 region has 13 residues. Trimming took off 5 bases at V and 8 bases at J, with 12 bases between the two ends. Germline CDR1 and CDR2: SGHDN and FVKESK. The CDR3 reads CASSSLGGEKLFF. For the CDR3, the DNA is TGTGCCAGCAGCTCCTTAGGAGGCGAAAAACTGTTTTTT.

This clonotype was seen repeatedly, ten times or more. The gene calls are TRBV5-4 and TRBJ2-4, with D possibly TRBD1 on 6 matching bases. CDR1 and CDR2 from the germline V gene are SGHNT and YYREEE (reference sequence). Trimming removed 9 bases at V and 0 bases at J, with 13 bases between. This CDR3 has 14 amino acids. The CDR3 DNA follows: TGTGCCACCGAGGAACAGGGAGCCAAAAACATTCAGTACTTC. Protein product: CATEEQGAKNIQYF.

The gene calls are TRBV29-1 and TRBJ2-7; D may be TRBD1 or TRBD2 (6 bases each). The CDR3 consists of 16 residues. The V end lost 6 bases, the J end lost 3 bases, and 24 bases lay between the germline ends. Germline V gene data show CDR1 as SQVTM and CDR2 as ANQGSEA. The CDR3 is CSVRGPLYREVYEQYF. The CDR3 nucleotides are TGCAGCGTCAGGGGTCCCCTATACAGGGAGGTCTACGAGCAGTACTTC.

This clonotype was picked up many times. This may stem from a read error, because a much larger clone lies one nucleotide away. The chain recombines TRBV6-5 with TRBJ1-2, with D perhaps matching TRBD1 (6 bases). The CDR3 loop spans 13 amino acids. From germline, CDR1 is MNHEY and CDR2 SVGAGI. CDR3 region: CASSLDRNYGDTF. As DNA, the CDR3 is TGTGCCAGCAGTCTAGACAGGAACTATGGCGACACCTTC.

This clonotype was recorded many times. The rearrangement uses TRBV25-1 and TRBJ1-6; 11 nucleotides agree with TRBD1. Germline V gene data show CDR1 as MGHDK and CDR2 as SYGVNS. Trimming took 2 bases from V and 6 from J; bases not matched to a gene: 0. The CDR3 totals 15 residues. CDR3 sequence reads: CASSEGTGGNSPLHF. The CDR3 DNA sequence: TGTGCCAGCAGTGAAGGGACAGGGGGTAATTCACCCCTCCACTTT. Full variable domain (outside the CDR3, taken from reference TRBV25-1 and TRBJ1-6): EADIYQTPRYLVIGTGKKITLECSQTMGHDKMYWYQQDPGMELHLIHYSYGVNSTEKGDLSSESTVSRIRTEHFPLTLESARPSHTSQYLCASSEGTGGNSPLHFGNGTRLTVT.

This clonotype was observed at least ten times. This sequence joins TRBV7-3 and TRBJ1-6; D is uncertain. The CDR3 consists of 15 residues. CDR1 is SGHTA and CDR2 is FQGTGA in the germline V gene. V shed 5 bases and J shed 4 bases, with 12 bases lying between them. In DNA, the CDR3 is TGTGCCAGCAGCCCCGACAATCAGTATAATTCACCCCTCCACTTT. As protein: CASSPDNQYNSPLHF.

This clonotype came up many times. The V and J genes are TRBV29-1 and TRBJ2-3; a possible D gene is TRBD1 (7 bases). Germline lookup yields CDR1 SQVTM and CDR2 ANQGSEA. This CDR3 contains 16 residues. Trimming removed 1 base at V and 2 bases at J, with 16 bases between. The DNA of the CDR3 is TGCAGCGTTGAAGGGGGCTTCAGGGGGGACACAGATACGCAGTATTTT. This gives the protein CSVEGGFRGDTDTQYF.

This clonotype has at least ten counts. The genes are TRBV19 and TRBJ2-6, with TRBD1 as a possible D gene (6 bases). V was trimmed by 6 bases and J by 0 bases, leaving 9 bases between them. CDR3 length equals 15 residues. Germline V gene lookup returns CDR1 LNHDA and CDR2 SQIVND (reference sequence). The CDR3 bases are TGTGCCAGTAGCCGGACAGACTCTGGGGCCAACGTCCTGACTTTC. Protein sequence: CASSRTDSGANVLTF.

With respect to this clonotype: It may be a read error: a sequence one base away is much more abundant. The gene calls are TRBV5-1 and TRBJ2-5; 10 nucleotides line up with TRBD2. The germline V gene has CDR1 SGHRS and CDR2 YFSETQ. V was pared by 7 bases and J by 8 bases, with 11 bases of the junction left unmatched. The CDR3 contains 14 residues. CDR3 amino acids: CASGYLAGVETQYF. As DNA, the CDR3 is TGCGCCAGCGGCTACCTAGCGGGGGTGGAAACCCAGTACTTC.

This chain links TRBV4-3 with TRBJ2-3, with D tentatively TRBD1 or TRBD2 (7 bases each). The germline CDR1 and CDR2 sequences are LGHNA and YSLEER. The CDR3 extends over 16 amino acids. Trimming cost V 4 bases and J 0 bases, with 14 bases left between them. Here the CDR3 DNA reads TGCGCCAGCAGCCGATCAGGGGGGGGAAGCACAGATACGCAGTATTTT. Translated: CASSRSGGGSTDTQYF.

To note about this clonotype: This may come from a read error, since a much larger clone is one base off. The chain couples TRBV4-3 to TRBJ2-7; no reliable D call. The CDR3 runs 16 residues. CDR1 is LGHNA, CDR2 YSLEER, per germline. The CDR3 is CASSQDLGKAGYGQYF. CDR3 DNA: TGCGCCAGCAGCCAAGATCTTGGCAAAGCTGGCTACGGGCAGTACTTC.